This record covers a single T cell receptor beta chain. These data are taken from a study of blood T cell repertoires in COVID-19. Study background: The origin of the acute and convalescent COVID-19 samples was the United States, Italy and Spain. PBMCs, B-cell-depleted T cells, or T cells were the source of the cDNA or gDNA that made up the material.

In the original workflow: Cell counts per sample came from amplifying reference gene primers. This table comes from immunoSEQ multiplex PCR, and its TCRdb copy is limited to in-frame clones, with some not included. For V, J and clone size, that table is used; D and trimming come from the DNA. Of roughly 260,000 clones listed, roughly 90% are singletons. Sequencing input: peripheral blood. This TCR was recovered from a man aged 60 to 69 who had recovered from COVID-19.

CDR3 sequence (DNA): TGTGCCAGCAGCTTAGGGGTCACTAGCGGGGCACAAGGTACGCAGTATTTT. Translating it yields CASSLGVTSGAQGTQYF. The genes are TRBV11-2 and TRBJ2-3; 10 nucleotides align to TRBD2. From germline, CDR1 is SGHAT and CDR2 FQNNGV. Trimming removed 1 base from V and 8 bases from J; junction bases left unmatched: 12. The CDR3 runs 17 residues. Drawing the rest from reference TRBV11-2 and TRBJ2-3, the complete variable domain is EAGVAQSPRYKIIEKRQSVAFWCNPISGHATLYWYQQILGQGPKLLIQFQNNGVVDDSQLPKDRFSAERLKGVDSTLKIQPAKLEDSAVYLCASSLGVTSGAQGTQYFGPGTRLTVL.